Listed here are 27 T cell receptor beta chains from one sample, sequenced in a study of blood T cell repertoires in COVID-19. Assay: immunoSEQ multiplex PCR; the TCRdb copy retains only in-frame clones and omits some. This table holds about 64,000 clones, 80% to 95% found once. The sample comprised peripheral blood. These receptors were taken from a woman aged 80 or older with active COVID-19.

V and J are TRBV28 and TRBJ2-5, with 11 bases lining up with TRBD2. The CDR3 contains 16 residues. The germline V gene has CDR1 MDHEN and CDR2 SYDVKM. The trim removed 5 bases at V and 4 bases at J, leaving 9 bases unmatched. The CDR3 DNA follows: TGTGCCAGCAGTACAAGACCGGGACTAGCGGTAGAGACCCAGTACTTC. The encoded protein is CASSTRPGLAVETQYF.

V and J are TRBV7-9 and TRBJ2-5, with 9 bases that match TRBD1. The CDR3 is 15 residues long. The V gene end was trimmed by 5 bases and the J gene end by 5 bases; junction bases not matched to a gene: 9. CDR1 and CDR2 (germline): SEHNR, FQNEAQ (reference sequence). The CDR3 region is CASSATGTGYETQYF. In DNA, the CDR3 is TGTGCCAGCAGCGCAACCGGGACAGGGTATGAGACCCAGTACTTC. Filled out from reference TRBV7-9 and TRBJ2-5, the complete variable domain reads DTGVSQNPRHKITKRGQNVTFRCDPISEHNRLYWYRQTLGQGPEFLTYFQNEAQLEKSRLLSDRFSAERPKGSFSTLEIQRTEQGDSAMYLCASSATGTGYETQYFGPGTRLLVL.

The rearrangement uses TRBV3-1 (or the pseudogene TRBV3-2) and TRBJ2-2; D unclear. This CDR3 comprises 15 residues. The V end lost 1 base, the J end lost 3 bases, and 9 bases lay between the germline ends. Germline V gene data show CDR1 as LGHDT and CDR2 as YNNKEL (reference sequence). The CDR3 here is CASSQVAGYTGELFF. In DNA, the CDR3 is TGTGCCAGCAGCCAAGTAGCTGGGTACACCGGGGAGCTGTTTTTT.

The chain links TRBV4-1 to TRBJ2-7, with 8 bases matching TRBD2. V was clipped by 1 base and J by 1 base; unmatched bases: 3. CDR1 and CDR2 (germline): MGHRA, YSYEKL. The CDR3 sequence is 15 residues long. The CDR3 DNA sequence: TGCGCCAGCAGCCAAGCGGGAGGGGAGTCCTACGAGCAGTACTTC. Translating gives CASSQAGGESYEQYF.

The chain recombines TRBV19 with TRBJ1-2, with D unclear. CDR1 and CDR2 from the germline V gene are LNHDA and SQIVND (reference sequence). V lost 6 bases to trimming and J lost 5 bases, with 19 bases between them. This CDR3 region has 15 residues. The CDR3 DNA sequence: TGTGCCAGTAGCCCCCTAGACGGCGTACGGTATGGCTACACCTTC. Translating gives CASSPLDGVRYGYTF.

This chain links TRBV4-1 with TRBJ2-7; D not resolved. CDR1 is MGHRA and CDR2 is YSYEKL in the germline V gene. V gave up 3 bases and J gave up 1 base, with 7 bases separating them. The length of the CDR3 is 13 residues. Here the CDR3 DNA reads TGCGCCAGCAGCCAGCCCAGGTCCTACGAGCAGTACTTC. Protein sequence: CASSQPRSYEQYF.

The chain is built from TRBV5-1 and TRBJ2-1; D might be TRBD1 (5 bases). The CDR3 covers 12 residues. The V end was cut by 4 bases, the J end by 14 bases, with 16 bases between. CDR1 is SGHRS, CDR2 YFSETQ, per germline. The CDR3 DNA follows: TGCGCCAGCAGCCCCAGGGCAGCAAAGAAGTTCTTC. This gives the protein CASSPRAAKKFF.

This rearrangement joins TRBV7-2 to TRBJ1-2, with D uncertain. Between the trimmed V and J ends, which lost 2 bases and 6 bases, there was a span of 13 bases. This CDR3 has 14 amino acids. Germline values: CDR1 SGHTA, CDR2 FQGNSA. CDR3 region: CASSLSTYLDGYTF. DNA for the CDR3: TGTGCCAGCAGCTTATCGACGTACCTAGATGGCTACACCTTC.

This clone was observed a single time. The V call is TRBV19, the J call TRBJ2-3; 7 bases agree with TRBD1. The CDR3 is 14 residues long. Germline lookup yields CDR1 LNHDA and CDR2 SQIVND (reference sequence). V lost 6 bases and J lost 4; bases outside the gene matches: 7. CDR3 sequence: CASRVRQGADTQYF. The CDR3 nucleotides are TGTGCCAGTAGAGTTAGACAGGGCGCAGATACGCAGTATTTT.

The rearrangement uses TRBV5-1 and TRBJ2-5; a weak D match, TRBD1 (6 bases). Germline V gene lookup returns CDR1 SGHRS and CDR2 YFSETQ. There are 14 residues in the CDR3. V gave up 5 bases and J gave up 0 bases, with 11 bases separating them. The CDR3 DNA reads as TGCGCCAGCAGTTCCGGGACAAACCAAGAGACCCAGTACTTC. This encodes CASSSGTNQETQYF.

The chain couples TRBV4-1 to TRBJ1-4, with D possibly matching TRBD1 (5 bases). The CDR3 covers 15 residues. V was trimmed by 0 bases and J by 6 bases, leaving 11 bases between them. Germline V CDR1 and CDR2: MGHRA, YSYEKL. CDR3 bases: TGCGCCAGCAGCCAAGAGACAGCTACCTATGAAAAACTGTTTTTT. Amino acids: CASSQETATYEKLFF.

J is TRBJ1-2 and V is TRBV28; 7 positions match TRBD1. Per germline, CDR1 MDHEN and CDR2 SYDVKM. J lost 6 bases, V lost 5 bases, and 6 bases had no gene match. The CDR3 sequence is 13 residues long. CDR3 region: CASSPPTGNGYTF. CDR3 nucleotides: TGTGCCAGCAGTCCCCCGACAGGGAATGGCTACACCTTC.

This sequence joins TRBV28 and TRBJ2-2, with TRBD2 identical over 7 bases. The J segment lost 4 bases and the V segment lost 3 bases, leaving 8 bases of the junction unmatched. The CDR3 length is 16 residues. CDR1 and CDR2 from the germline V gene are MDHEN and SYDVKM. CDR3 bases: TGTGCCAGCAGTTTCCAGGGCGGGAGTCCCACCGGGGAGCTGTTTTTT. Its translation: CASSFQGGSPTGELFF.

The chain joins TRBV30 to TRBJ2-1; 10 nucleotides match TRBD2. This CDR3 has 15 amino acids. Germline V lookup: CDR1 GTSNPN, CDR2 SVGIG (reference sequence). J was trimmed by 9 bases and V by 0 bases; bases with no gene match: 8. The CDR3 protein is CAWSVISSGSGEQFF. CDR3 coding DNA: TGTGCCTGGAGTGTAATCTCTAGCGGGAGTGGTGAGCAGTTCTTC. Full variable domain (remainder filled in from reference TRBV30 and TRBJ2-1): SQTIHQWPATLVQPVGSPLSLECTVEGTSNPNLYWYRQAAGRGLQLLFYSVGIGQISSEVPQNLSASRPQDRQFILSSKKLLLSDSGFYLCAWSVISSGSGEQFFGPGTRLTVL.

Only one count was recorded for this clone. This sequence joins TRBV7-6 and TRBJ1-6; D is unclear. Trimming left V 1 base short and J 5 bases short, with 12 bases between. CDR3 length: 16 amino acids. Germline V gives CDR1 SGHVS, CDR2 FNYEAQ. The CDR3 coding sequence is TGTGCCAGCAGCTTAGAGTCTCACTACAATAATTCACCCCTCCACTTT. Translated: CASSLESHYNNSPLHF.

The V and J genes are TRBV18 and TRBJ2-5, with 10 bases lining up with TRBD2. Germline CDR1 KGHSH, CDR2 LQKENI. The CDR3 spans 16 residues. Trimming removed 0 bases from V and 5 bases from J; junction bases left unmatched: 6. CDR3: CASSPPALAGLETQYF. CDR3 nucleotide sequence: TGTGCCAGCTCACCACCCGCACTAGCGGGGCTGGAGACCCAGTACTTC.

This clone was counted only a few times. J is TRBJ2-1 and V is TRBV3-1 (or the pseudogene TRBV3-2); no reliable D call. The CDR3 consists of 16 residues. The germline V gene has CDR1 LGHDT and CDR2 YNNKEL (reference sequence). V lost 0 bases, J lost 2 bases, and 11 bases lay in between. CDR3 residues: CASSQEPQVPYNEQFF. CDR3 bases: TGTGCCAGCAGCCAAGAGCCCCAGGTTCCCTACAATGAGCAGTTCTTC.

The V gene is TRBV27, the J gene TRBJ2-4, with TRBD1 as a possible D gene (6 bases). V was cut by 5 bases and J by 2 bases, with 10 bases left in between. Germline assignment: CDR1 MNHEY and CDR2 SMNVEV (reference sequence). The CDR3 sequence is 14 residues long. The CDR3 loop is CASSPQGSKNIQYF. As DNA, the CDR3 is TGTGCCAGCAGTCCACAGGGTTCCAAAAACATTCAGTACTTC.

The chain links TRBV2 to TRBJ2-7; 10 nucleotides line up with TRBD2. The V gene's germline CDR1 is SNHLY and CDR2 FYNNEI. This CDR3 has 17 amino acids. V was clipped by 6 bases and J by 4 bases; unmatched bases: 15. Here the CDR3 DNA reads TGTGCCAGCAGGAGGGGGGCGGCTAGCGGGAGTCATTACGAGCAGTACTTC. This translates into CASRRGAASGSHYEQYF.

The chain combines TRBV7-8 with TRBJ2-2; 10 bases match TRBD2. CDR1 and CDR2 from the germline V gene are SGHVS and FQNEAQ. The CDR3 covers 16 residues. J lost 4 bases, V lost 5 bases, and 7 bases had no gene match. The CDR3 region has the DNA TGTGCCAGCAGCATCTCTAGCGGGGGCGTCACCGGGGAGCTGTTTTTT. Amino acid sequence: CASSISSGGVTGELFF. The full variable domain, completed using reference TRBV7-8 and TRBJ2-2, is GAGVSQSPRYKVAKRGQDVALRCDPISGHVSLFWYQQALGQGPEFLTYFQNEAQLDKSGLPSDRFFAERPEGSVSTLKIQRTQQEDSAVYLCASSISSGGVTGELFFGEGSRLTVL.

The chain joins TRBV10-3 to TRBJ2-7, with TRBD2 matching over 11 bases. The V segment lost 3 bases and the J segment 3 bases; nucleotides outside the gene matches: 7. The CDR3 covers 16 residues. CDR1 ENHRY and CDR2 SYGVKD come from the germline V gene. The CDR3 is CAISDGMTSGVYEQYF. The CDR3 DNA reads TGTGCCATCAGTGATGGGATGACTAGCGGGGTCTACGAGCAGTACTTC.

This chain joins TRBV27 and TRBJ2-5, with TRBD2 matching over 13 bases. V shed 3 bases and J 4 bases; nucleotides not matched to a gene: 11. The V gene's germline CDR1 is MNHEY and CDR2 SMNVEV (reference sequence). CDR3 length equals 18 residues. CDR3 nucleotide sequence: TGTGCCAGCAGTTTTCTTACGACTAGCGGGGGGAGGAGAGAGACCCAGTACTTC. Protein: CASSFLTTSGGRRETQYF.

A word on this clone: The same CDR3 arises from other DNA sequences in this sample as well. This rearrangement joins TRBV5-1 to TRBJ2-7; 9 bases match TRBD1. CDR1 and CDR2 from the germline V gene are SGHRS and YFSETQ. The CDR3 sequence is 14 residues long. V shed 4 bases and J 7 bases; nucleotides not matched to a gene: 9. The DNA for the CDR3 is TGCGCCAGCAGCCCGGGACAGGGTGCGGGTGAGCAGTACTTC. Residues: CASSPGQGAGEQYF. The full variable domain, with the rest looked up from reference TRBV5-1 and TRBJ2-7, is KAGVTQTPRYLIKTRGQQVTLSCSPISGHRSVSWYQQTPGQGLQFLFEYFSETQRNKGNFPGRFSGRQFSNSRSEMNVSTLELGDSALYLCASSPGQGAGEQYFGPGTRLTVT.

The CDR3 nucleotides are TGTGCCATCTCCGACGGGGTCAGGAACTCCTACGAGCAGTACTTC. Translated, it gives CAISDGVRNSYEQYF. J is TRBJ2-7 and V is TRBV6-6; maybe TRBD2 (5 bases). The germline gives CDR1 MNHNY, CDR2 SVGAGI (reference sequence). The V end lost 10 bases, the J end lost 0 bases, and 19 bases lay between the germline ends. The CDR3 covers 15 residues.

Here the CDR3 reads CASSAGELQEQYF. CDR3 nucleotide sequence: TGTGCCAGCAGTGCGGGAGAGCTACAAGAGCAGTACTTC. The genes are TRBV2 and TRBJ2-7; tentative D call: TRBD2 (6 bases). Trimming took 4 bases from V and 7 from J, leaving 14 bases between them. The CDR3 runs 13 residues. In germline, CDR1 is SNHLY, CDR2 FYNNEI.

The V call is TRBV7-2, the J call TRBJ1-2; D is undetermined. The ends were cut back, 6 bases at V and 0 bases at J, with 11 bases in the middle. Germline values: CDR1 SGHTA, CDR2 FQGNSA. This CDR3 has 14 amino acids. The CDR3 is CASSQDGTNYGYTF. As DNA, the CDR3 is TGTGCCAGCAGTCAGGACGGGACTAACTATGGCTACACCTTC.

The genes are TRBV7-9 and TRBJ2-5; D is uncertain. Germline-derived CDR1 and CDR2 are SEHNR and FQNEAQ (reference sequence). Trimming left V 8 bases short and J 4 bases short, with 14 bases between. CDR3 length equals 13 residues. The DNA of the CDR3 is TGTGCCAGCCCGGTGGAGTCAGGAGAGACCCAGTACTTC. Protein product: CASPVESGETQYF.